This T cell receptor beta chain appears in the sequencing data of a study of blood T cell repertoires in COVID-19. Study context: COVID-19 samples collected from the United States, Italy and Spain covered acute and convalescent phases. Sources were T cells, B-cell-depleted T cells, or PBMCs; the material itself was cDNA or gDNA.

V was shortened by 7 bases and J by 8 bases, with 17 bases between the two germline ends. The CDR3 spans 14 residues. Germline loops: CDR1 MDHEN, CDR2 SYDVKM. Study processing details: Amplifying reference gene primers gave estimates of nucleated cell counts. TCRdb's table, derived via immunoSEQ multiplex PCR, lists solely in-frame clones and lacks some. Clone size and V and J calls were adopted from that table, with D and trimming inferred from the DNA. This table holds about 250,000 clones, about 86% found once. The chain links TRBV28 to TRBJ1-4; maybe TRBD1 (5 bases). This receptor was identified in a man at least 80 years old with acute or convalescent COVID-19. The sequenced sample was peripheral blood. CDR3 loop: CASNGALRREKLFF. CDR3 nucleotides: TGTGCCAGCAATGGGGCTCTTCGGCGGGAAAAACTGTTTTTT.